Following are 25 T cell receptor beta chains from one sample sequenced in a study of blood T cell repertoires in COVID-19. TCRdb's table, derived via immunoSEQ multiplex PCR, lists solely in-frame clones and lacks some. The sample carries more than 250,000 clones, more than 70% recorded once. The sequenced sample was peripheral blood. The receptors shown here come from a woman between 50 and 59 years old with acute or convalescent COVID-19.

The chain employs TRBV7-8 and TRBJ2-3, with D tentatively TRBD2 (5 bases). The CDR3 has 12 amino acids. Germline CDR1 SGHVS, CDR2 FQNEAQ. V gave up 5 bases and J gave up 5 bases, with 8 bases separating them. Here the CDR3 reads CASSQRVDTQYF. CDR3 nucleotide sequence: TGTGCCAGCAGCCAGAGGGTAGATACGCAGTATTTT.

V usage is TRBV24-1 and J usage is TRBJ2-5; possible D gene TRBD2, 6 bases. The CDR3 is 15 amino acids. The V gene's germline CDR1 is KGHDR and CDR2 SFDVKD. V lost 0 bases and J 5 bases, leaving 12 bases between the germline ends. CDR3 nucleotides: TGTGCCACCAGTGATTTGCTCGGGGGTGCCGAGACCCAGTACTTC. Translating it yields CATSDLLGGAETQYF.

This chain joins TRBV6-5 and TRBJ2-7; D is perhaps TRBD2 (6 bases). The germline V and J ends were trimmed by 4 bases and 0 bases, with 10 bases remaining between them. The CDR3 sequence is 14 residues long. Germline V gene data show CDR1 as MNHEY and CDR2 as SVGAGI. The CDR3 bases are TGTGCCAGCAGTTCCGACGGGAGCTCCTACGAGCAGTACTTC. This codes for CASSSDGSSYEQYF.

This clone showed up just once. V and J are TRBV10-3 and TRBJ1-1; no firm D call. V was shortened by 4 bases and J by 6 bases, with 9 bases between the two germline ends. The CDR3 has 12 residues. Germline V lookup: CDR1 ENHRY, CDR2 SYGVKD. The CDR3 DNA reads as TGTGCCATCAGTGGGGAGTTATCTGAAGCTTTCTTT. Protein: CAISGELSEAFF.

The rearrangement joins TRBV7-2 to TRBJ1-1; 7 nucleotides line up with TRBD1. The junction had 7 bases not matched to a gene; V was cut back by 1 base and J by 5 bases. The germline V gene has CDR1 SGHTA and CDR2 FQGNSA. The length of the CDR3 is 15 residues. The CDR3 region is CASSLGSTGWTEAFF. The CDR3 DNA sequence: TGTGCCAGCAGCTTAGGTTCGACAGGGTGGACTGAAGCTTTCTTT.

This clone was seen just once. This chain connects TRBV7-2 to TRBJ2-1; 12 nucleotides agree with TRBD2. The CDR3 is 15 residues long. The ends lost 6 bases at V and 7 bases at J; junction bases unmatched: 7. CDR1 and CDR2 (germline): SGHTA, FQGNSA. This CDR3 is CASRTLAGGGNEQFF. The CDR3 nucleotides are TGTGCCAGCAGGACCCTAGCGGGAGGGGGGAATGAGCAGTTCTTC.

CDR3 DNA sequence: TGTGCCAGCAGCCGATCCGGGGTGAACACTGAAGCTTTCTTT. It encodes CASSRSGVNTEAFF. The chain couples TRBV6-5 to TRBJ1-1, with D unclear. V lost 6 bases to trimming and J lost 0 bases, with 11 bases between them. Germline lookup yields CDR1 MNHEY and CDR2 SVGAGI. The CDR3 length is 14 residues.

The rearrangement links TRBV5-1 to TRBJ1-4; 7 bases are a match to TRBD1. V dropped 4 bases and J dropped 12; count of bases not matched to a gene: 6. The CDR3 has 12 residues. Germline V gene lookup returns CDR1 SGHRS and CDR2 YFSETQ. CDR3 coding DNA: TGCGCCAGCAGCCCAGACAGGGAGGAACTGTTTTTT. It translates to CASSPDREELFF.

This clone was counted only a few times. The CDR3 spells CASSDAGVGTDTQYF. The DNA for the CDR3 is TGTGCCAGCAGTGACGCCGGGGTTGGCACAGATACGCAGTATTTT. The gene calls are TRBV2 and TRBJ2-3; perhaps TRBD2 as D (5 bases). The V and J ends lost 3 bases and 1 base respectively, with 11 bases between them. The CDR3 totals 15 residues. Germline CDR1 SNHLY, CDR2 FYNNEI. Filled out from reference TRBV2 and TRBJ2-3, the complete variable domain reads EPEVTQTPSHQVTQMGQEVILRCVPISNHLYFYWYRQILGQKVEFLVSFYNNEISEKSEIFDDQFSVERPDGSNFTLKIRSTKLEDSAMYFCASSDAGVGTDTQYFGPGTRLTVL.

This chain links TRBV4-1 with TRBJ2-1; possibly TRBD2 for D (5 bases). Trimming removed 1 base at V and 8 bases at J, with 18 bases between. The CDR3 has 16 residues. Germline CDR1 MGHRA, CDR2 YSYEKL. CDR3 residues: CASSQVARAGVDEQFF. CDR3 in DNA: TGCGCCAGCAGCCAAGTTGCCCGGGCCGGGGTCGATGAGCAGTTCTTC.

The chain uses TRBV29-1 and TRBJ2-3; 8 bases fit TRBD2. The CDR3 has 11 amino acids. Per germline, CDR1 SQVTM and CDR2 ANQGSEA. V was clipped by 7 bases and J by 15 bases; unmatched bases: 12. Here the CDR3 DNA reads TGCAGCGCCCCGGTGAGGACTAGCTATTATTTT. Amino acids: CSAPVRTSYYF.

The CDR3 region has the DNA TGTGCCAGCGGACAGGGTTGGGATACGCAGTATTTT. This encodes CASGQGWDTQYF. The chain combines TRBV7-3 with TRBJ2-3, with 8 bases aligning to TRBD1. V lost 8 bases, J lost 6 bases, and 4 bases stayed unmatched. This CDR3 region has 12 residues. Germline lookup yields CDR1 SGHTA and CDR2 FQGTGA.

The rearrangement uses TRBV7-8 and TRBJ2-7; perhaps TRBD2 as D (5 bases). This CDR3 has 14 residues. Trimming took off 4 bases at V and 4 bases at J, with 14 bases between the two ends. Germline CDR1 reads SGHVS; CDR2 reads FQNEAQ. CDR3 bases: TGTGCCAGCAGCTCACCGGGATCACTATACGAGCAGTACTTC. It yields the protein CASSSPGSLYEQYF.

The chain's CDR3 is CASSSRRQGDTEAFF. The CDR3 DNA reads TGTGCCAGCAGCTCCCGAAGACAGGGGGACACTGAAGCTTTCTTT. V and J are TRBV5-4 and TRBJ1-1; 9 nucleotides match TRBD1. The CDR3 is 15 amino acids. Unmatched junction bases numbered 6, after V lost 3 bases and J lost 3 bases. Germline values: CDR1 SGHNT, CDR2 YYREEE (reference sequence). Looking up the rest from reference TRBV5-4 and TRBJ1-1 gives the full variable domain: ETGVTQSPTHLIKTRGQQVTLRCSSQSGHNTVSWYQQALGQGPQFIFQYYREEENGRGNFPPRFSGLQFPNYSSELNVNALELDDSALYLCASSSRRQGDTEAFFGQGTRLTVV.

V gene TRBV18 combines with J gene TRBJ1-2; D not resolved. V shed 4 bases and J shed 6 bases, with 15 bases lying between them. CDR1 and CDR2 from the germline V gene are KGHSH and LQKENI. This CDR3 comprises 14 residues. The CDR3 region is CASSHTTGMDGYTF. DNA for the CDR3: TGTGCCAGCTCACACACCACGGGGATGGATGGCTACACCTTC.

Written as DNA, the CDR3 is TGTGCCAGCAGCTCAGGGTCAGATACGCAGTATTTT. It specifies CASSSGSDTQYF. V and J are TRBV2 and TRBJ2-3, with a weak D call TRBD1 (5 bases). The CDR3 length is 12 residues. CDR1 SNHLY and CDR2 FYNNEI come from the germline V gene. Trimming removed 6 bases at V and 4 bases at J, with 8 bases between.

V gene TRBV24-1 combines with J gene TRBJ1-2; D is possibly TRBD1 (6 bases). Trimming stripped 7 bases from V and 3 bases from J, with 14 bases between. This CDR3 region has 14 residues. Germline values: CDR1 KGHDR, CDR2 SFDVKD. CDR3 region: CATRPGGKYYGYTF. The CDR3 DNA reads TGTGCCACCAGGCCGGGGGGCAAGTACTATGGCTACACCTTC.

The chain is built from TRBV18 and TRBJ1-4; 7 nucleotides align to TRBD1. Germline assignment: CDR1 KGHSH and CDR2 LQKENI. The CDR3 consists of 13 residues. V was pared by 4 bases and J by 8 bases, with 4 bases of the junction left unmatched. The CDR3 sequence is CASSQGAGEKLFF. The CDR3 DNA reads TGTGCCAGCTCACAGGGGGCAGGCGAAAAACTGTTTTTT.

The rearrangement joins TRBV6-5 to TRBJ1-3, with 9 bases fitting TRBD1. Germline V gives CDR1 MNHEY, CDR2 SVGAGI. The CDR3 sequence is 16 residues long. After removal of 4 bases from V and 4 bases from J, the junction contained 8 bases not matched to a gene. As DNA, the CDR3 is TGTGCCAGCAGTTCCCCCGGACAGGGGACGGGAAACACCATATATTTT. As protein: CASSSPGQGTGNTIYF.

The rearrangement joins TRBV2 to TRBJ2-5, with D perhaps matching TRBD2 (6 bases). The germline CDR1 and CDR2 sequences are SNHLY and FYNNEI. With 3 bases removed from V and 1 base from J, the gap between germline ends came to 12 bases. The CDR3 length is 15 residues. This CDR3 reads CASSDRRGIQETQYF. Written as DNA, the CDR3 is TGTGCCAGCAGTGATAGGCGGGGTATCCAAGAGACCCAGTACTTC.

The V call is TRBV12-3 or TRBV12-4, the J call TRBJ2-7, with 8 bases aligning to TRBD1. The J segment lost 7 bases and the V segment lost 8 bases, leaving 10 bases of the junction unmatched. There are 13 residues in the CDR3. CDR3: CASATGQGDEQYF. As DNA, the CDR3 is TGTGCCAGCGCTACCGGACAGGGAGATGAGCAGTACTTC.

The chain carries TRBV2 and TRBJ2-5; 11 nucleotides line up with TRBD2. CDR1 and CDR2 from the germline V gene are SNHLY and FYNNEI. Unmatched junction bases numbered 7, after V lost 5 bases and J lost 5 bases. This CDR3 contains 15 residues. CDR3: CASSPLASGRETQYF. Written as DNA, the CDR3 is TGTGCCAGCAGTCCTTTGGCTAGCGGGAGGGAGACCCAGTACTTC.

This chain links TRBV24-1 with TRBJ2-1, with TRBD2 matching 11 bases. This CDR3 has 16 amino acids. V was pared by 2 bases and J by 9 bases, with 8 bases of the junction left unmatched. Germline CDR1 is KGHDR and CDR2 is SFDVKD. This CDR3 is CATSDSTSGKRGEQFF. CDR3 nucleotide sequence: TGTGCCACCAGTGATTCGACTAGCGGGAAGCGCGGTGAGCAGTTCTTC.

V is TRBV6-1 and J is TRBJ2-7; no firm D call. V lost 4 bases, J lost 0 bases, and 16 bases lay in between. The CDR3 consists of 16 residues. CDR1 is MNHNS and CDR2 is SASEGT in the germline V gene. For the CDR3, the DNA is TGTGCCAGCAGTGCTAACAGTATCATGCCCTCCTACGAGCAGTACGTC. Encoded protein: CASSANSIMPSYEQYV.

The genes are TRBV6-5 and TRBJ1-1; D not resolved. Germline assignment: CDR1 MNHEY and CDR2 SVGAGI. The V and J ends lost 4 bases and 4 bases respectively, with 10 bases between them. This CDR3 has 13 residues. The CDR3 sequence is CASSFGEGTEAFF. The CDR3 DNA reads TGTGCCAGCAGTTTTGGTGAGGGCACTGAAGCTTTCTTT.